This entry concerns a single T cell receptor beta chain. The target antigen is unknown. The sample is drawn from a study of T cells after yellow fever vaccination. Findings and limits, study-wide: Although most clonotypes did not, a small share appeared in both CD4 and CD8 compartments. On re-exposure, the response was weaker but peaked faster, at day 5 versus 15.

V dropped 9 bases and J dropped 6 bases, with 13 bases sitting between them. CDR1 SGHRS and CDR2 YFSETQ come from the germline V gene. The CDR3 totals 13 residues. 5'RACE template switching produced TCR cDNA carrying a universal primer site and UMIs. TCRdb processed the 5' RACE reads anew with MiXCR; each CDR3 protein has one entry. Of 400,000 to 650,000 distinct CDR3 sequences in the sample, 20% to 25% are singletons; the top ten hold around 17%. This receptor was obtained from a man aged 18-30 years who received the YFV17D yellow fever vaccine. This specimen consisted of PBMCs, obtained around 3 weeks after the first yellow fever vaccination. The chain links TRBV5-1 to TRBJ1-6, with unresolved D. This CDR3 reads CATTEGPNSPLHF. The CDR3 region has the DNA TGCGCCACCACGGAAGGGCCTAATTCACCCCTCCACTTT.